The clone carrying this TCR beta chain was seen repeatedly, ten times or more. Gene-specific TRAV and TRBV primers were used for first-strand cDNA, covering alpha and beta chains. Amplification of TCRs used a constant-region primer and V-primer adapter for around 20 PCR cycles. TCRdb used MiXCR to reprocess the reads, holding one entry per CDR3 protein. This table has around 68,000 distinct CDR3 sequences, 26% appearing once. Trimming took off 5 bases at V and 9 bases at J, with 13 bases between the two ends. The CDR3 totals 12 residues. Germline CDR1 MDHEN, CDR2 SYDVKM. The sample originates from a study of low-dose radiotherapy and immunotherapy resistance in tumors. The time point is: before trial treatment.

This sequence was found in a male donor with rectosigmoid adenocarcinoma. The material sequenced was PBMCs, taken before treatment. The chain has TRBV28 and TRBJ1-1, with a tentative D call TRBD1 (5 bases). This CDR3 is CASSLRQFQAFF. The CDR3 bases are TGTGCCAGCAGTCTCAGACAGTTCCAAGCTTTCTTT.